The 27 T cell receptor beta chains presented below share a single source sample, sequenced in a study of CD8 T cells in ankylosing spondylitis. TCRdb re-called the 5' RACE reads through MiXCR, storing one row per CDR3 protein. The repertoire includes 150,000 to 200,000 distinct CDR3 sequences, approximately 13% of them detected once, and about 10% sits in the top ten. Specimen: blood, either unsorted or a sorted T cell fraction (not recorded which). The receptor source for this set is a female donor with ankylosing spondylitis or in good health (not recorded which).

This clonotype was counted at least ten times. J is TRBJ2-1 and V is TRBV5-1; 8 nucleotides line up with TRBD2. V was clipped by 1 base and J by 7 bases; unmatched bases: 7. The germline V gene encodes CDR1 SGHRS and CDR2 YFSETQ. The CDR3 has 15 amino acids. CDR3 coding DNA: TGCGCCAGCAGCTTGATGGCTAGCGGGTATAATGAGCAGTTCTTC. Amino acids: CASSLMASGYNEQFF.

With respect to this clonotype: With a much larger clone just one base away, this may be a read error. This rearrangement joins TRBV7-2 to TRBJ1-2; 9 bases fit TRBD1. From germline, CDR1 is SGHTA and CDR2 FQGNSA. There are 15 residues in the CDR3. CDR3 DNA sequence: TGTGCCGGCAGCTTAGCAGGGGACAGGGTGGGTGGCTACACCTTC. Translated, it gives CAGSLAGDRVGGYTF.

This clonotype was detected ten times or more. CDR3 bases: TGTGCCAGCAGCTTTGGGGATAATGAGCAGTTCTTC. Amino acid sequence: CASSFGDNEQFF. V gene TRBV7-9 combines with J gene TRBJ2-1; no clear D gene. The CDR3 has 12 residues. The germline CDR1 and CDR2 sequences are SEHNR and FQNEAQ (reference sequence). Deletions cut 3 bases from V and 7 bases from J, with 7 bases between.

This clonotype was detected many times. The J gene is TRBJ2-1, the V gene TRBV7-9, with TRBD1 matching over 9 bases. J lost 4 bases, V lost 1 base, and 8 bases had no gene match. From germline, CDR1 is SEHNR and CDR2 FQNEAQ (reference sequence). The CDR3 spans 17 residues. The CDR3 sequence is CASSLEVGDRDYNEQFF. The CDR3 nucleotides read TGTGCCAGCAGCTTAGAGGTGGGGGACAGGGATTACAATGAGCAGTTCTTC.

This clonotype was recorded many times. The chain joins TRBV24-1 to TRBJ2-3; D not resolved. Trimming pared 3 bases from V and 3 bases from J, leaving 15 bases between. Germline loops: CDR1 KGHDR, CDR2 SFDVKD. The CDR3 spans 16 residues. CDR3 coding DNA: TGTGCCACCAGTGATCCTACACCGGTAGGAACAGATACGCAGTATTTT. Amino acid sequence: CATSDPTPVGTDTQYF.

This sequence joins TRBV18 and TRBJ1-2, with TRBD1 as a possible D gene (5 bases). Germline lookup yields CDR1 KGHSH and CDR2 LQKENI. The CDR3 spans 15 residues. The V end lost 6 bases, the J end lost 3 bases, and 17 bases lay between the germline ends. CDR3 nucleotide sequence: TGTGCCAGCTCTCCCGGGGCCCAGGGCGACTATGGCTACACCTTC. Its protein product is CASSPGAQGDYGYTF.

This clonotype occurred a few times. The chain combines TRBV11-2 with TRBJ2-2; the D gene could be TRBD1 or TRBD2 (5 bases each). The CDR3 length is 17 residues. Germline CDR1 SGHAT, CDR2 FQNNGV. V gave up 0 bases and J gave up 0 bases, with 11 bases separating them. CDR3 sequence (DNA): TGTGCCAGCAGCTTAGATCCCGGGACCGCGAACACCGGGGAGCTGTTTTTT. It translates to CASSLDPGTANTGELFF.

As concerns this clonotype: A read error is possible here, since a much larger clone lies one base away. The chain joins TRBV7-2 to TRBJ1-2; TRBD1 aligns across 8 bases. Germline values: CDR1 SGHTA, CDR2 FQGNSA. The CDR3 loop spans 14 amino acids. V trimming: 5 bases; J trimming: 5 bases; junction bases outside the gene matches: 7. As DNA, the CDR3 is TGTGCCAGCAGCCAACAGGGGGTGGAGTATGGCTACACCTTC. Residues: CASSQQGVEYGYTF.

This clonotype has only a few counts. This chain uses TRBV7-9 with TRBJ2-5; tentatively, D is TRBD2 (7 bases). V lost 3 bases and J lost 1, with 15 bases in between. The CDR3 runs to 16 residues. Germline loops: CDR1 SEHNR, CDR2 FQNEAQ (reference sequence). The CDR3 DNA reads as TGTGCCAGCAGCTTTAGTCCGGGGGGCGGCCAAGAGACCCAGTACTTC. Translated, it gives CASSFSPGGGQETQYF.

This clonotype occurred a few times. The gene calls are TRBV29-1 and TRBJ2-2; possibly TRBD1 for D (6 bases). The V gene's germline CDR1 is SQVTM and CDR2 ANQGSEA. The CDR3 sequence is 14 residues long. V lost 6 bases, J lost 4 bases, and 15 bases lay in between. The CDR3 sequence is CSVNPLQGTGELFF. In DNA form, the CDR3 reads TGCAGCGTCAATCCGTTACAGGGCACCGGGGAGCTGTTTTTT.

With regard to this clonotype: At one boundary the junction diverges from the germline segment, which might be a read error. This chain connects TRBV6-1 to TRBJ2-3, with TRBD2 as a possible D gene (5 bases). The CDR3 sequence is 16 residues long. Per the germline V gene, CDR1 is MNHNS and CDR2 is SASEGT. In DNA, the CDR3 is TGTGCCGGCAGTGAATGGGTCGGGAAAAGCACAGATACGCAGTATTTT. Its translation: CAGSEWVGKSTDTQYF.

The sample holds many counts of this clonotype. V usage is TRBV7-2 and J usage is TRBJ2-7; 7 nucleotides match TRBD2. V lost 5 bases, J lost 1 base, and 8 bases stayed unmatched. Germline CDR1 is SGHTA and CDR2 is FQGNSA. CDR3 length equals 15 residues. In nucleotides, the CDR3 is TGTGCCAGCAGCCCAGCTAGCGGACAATCCTACGAGCAGTACTTC. This codes for CASSPASGQSYEQYF.

This clonotype has at least ten counts. The rearrangement uses TRBV20-1 and TRBJ1-2; 7 bases match TRBD1. After removal of 6 bases from V and 6 bases from J, the junction contained 10 bases not matched to a gene. Germline V lookup: CDR1 DFQATT, CDR2 SNEGSKA (reference sequence). CDR3 length equals 13 residues. The CDR3: CSARQGSVDGYTF. The CDR3 DNA reads TGCAGTGCGAGACAGGGTAGCGTTGATGGCTACACCTTC.

Comments on this clonotype: A much bigger clone sits one base away, suggesting this may be a read error. The chain joins TRBV20-1 to TRBJ2-7; TRBD2 matches 10 bases. Germline-derived CDR1 and CDR2 are DFQATT and SNEGSKA (reference sequence). This CDR3 contains 14 residues. The CDR3 DNA reads as TGCAGTACTAGAGGGGCTAGCGGGAGCTACGAGCAGTACTTC. Its protein is CSTRGASGSYEQYF.

This clonotype has a count of ten or more. The rearrangement uses TRBV13 and TRBJ2-5; 11 nucleotides agree with TRBD1. Germline V gives CDR1 PRHDT, CDR2 FYEKMQ (reference sequence). V dropped 5 bases and J dropped 5; count of bases not matched to a gene: 7. This CDR3 is 15 amino acids long. The CDR3 nucleotides are TGTGCCAGCAGCCAGGGACAGGGGGTATACGAGACCCAGTACTTC. This translates into CASSQGQGVYETQYF.

This clonotype was observed at least ten times. The chain is built from TRBV12-3 or TRBV12-4 and TRBJ2-7; D uncertain. Trimming pared 5 bases from V and 5 bases from J, leaving 7 bases between. The CDR3 length is 11 residues. The CDR3 region has the DNA TGTGCCAGCAGTCCCCGGGACGAGCAGTACTTC. This sequence encodes CASSPRDEQYF.

The chain combines TRBV20-1 with TRBJ2-1; 8 bases are shared with TRBD1. CDR1 is DFQATT, CDR2 SNEGSKA, per germline (reference sequence). With 5 bases clipped from V and 1 base from J, the junction kept 4 bases outside the gene matches. There are 14 residues in the CDR3. CDR3 in DNA: TGCAGTGCTGCCCGACAGGGGTCCTACAATGAGCAGTTCTTC. Translation gives CSAARQGSYNEQFF.

The chain combines TRBV7-6 with TRBJ1-4; TRBD1 is a possible D gene (5 bases). This CDR3 has 14 amino acids. From germline, CDR1 is SGHVS and CDR2 FNYEAQ. V was trimmed by 5 bases and J by 4 bases, leaving 11 bases between them. Here the CDR3 reads CASSLRDDNEKLFF. The CDR3, as DNA: TGTGCCAGCAGCCTCCGGGACGATAATGAAAAACTGTTTTTT.

This clonotype was found a few times. This chain connects TRBV20-1 to TRBJ2-5, with D perhaps TRBD2 (6 bases). This CDR3 contains 13 residues. Between the trimmed V and J ends, which lost 6 bases and 0 bases, there was a span of 11 bases. Looked up from germline, CDR1 is DFQATT and CDR2 is SNEGSKA (reference sequence). This chain's CDR3 is CSAGRDYQETQYF. The CDR3 nucleotides read TGCAGTGCCGGCCGGGACTACCAAGAGACCCAGTACTTC.

V gene TRBV7-6 combines with J gene TRBJ2-7; TRBD1 or TRBD2 may be the D gene (6 bases each). CDR1 is SGHVS and CDR2 is FNYEAQ in the germline V gene. The CDR3 totals 14 residues. Trimming removed 5 bases from V and 6 bases from J, with 17 bases in between. CDR3 coding DNA: TGTGCCAGCAGCAACTCGGGGGCAAAGGGCGAGCAGTACTTC. Translation gives CASSNSGAKGEQYF.

In its sample, this clonotype was seen many times. The chain uses TRBV12-3 or TRBV12-4 and TRBJ2-7; a weak D match, TRBD1 (5 bases). Trimming removed 6 bases from V and 0 bases from J, with 15 bases in between. The CDR3 has 15 amino acids. The CDR3 loop is CASSGRTRSSYEQYF. The CDR3, as DNA: TGTGCCAGCAGCGGTCGGACAAGGAGCTCCTACGAGCAGTACTTC.

This clonotype was picked up many times. This chain joins TRBV24-1 and TRBJ1-1, with D possibly TRBD1 on 6 matching bases. Trimming removed 4 bases from V and 1 base from J, with 12 bases in between. Germline V gene lookup returns CDR1 KGHDR and CDR2 SFDVKD. This CDR3 is built from 15 residues. The DNA for the CDR3 is TGTGCCACCAGTGACCCGACAGGTGGGAACACTGAAGCTTTCTTT. This gives the protein CATSDPTGGNTEAFF.

This clonotype has a count of ten or more. This chain connects TRBV29-1 to TRBJ2-4, with 9 bases fitting TRBD1. CDR3 size: 12 residues. The V gene end was trimmed by 3 bases and the J gene end by 8 bases; junction bases not matched to a gene: 2. Per germline, CDR1 SQVTM and CDR2 ANQGSEA. This chain's CDR3 is CSVERQGDIQYF. DNA for the CDR3: TGCAGCGTTGAGAGACAGGGGGACATTCAGTACTTC.

This clonotype was recorded many times. The J gene is TRBJ2-5, the V gene TRBV11-2, with TRBD1 matching 7 bases. The CDR3 extends over 15 amino acids. In germline, CDR1 is SGHAT, CDR2 FQNNGV. The V gene end was trimmed by 5 bases and the J gene end by 4 bases; junction bases not matched to a gene: 10. DNA for the CDR3: TGTGCCAGCAGCCAAATGACAGGGCTCGGAGAGACCCAGTACTTC. It yields the protein CASSQMTGLGETQYF.

This clonotype was detected ten times or more. The V call is TRBV12-3 or TRBV12-4, the J call TRBJ2-1; the D is unclear. The CDR3 is 17 amino acids. Trimming shortened V by 6 bases and J by 0 bases, and 18 bases separated the two germline ends. The CDR3: CASRRQDRWSSYNEQFF. CDR3 sequence (DNA): TGTGCCAGCAGGAGGCAGGATCGTTGGAGCTCCTACAATGAGCAGTTCTTC.

This clonotype was seen many times. The rearrangement joins TRBV27 to TRBJ2-7, with D uncertain. The ends were cut back, 5 bases at V and 2 bases at J, with 10 bases in the middle. The CDR3 has 13 residues. Germline CDR1 is MNHEY and CDR2 is SMNVEV (reference sequence). CDR3 region: CASSRGSAYEQYF. DNA of the CDR3: TGTGCCAGCAGTCGTGGATCAGCCTACGAGCAGTACTTC.

The chain joins TRBV19 to TRBJ2-1; the D gene is possibly TRBD1 (5 bases). V was pared by 3 bases and J by 7 bases, with 7 bases between. CDR1 and CDR2 (germline): LNHDA, SQIVND (reference sequence). This CDR3 is built from 12 residues. CDR3 in amino acids: CASSIPGNEQFF. CDR3 nucleotides: TGTGCCAGTAGTATTCCAGGGAATGAGCAGTTCTTC. The variable domain in full, with the rest retrieved from reference TRBV19 and TRBJ2-1, is DGGITQSPKYLFRKEGQNVTLSCEQNLNHDAMYWYRQDPGQGLRLIYYSQIVNDFQKGDIAEGYSVSREKKESFPLTVTSAQKNPTAFYLCASSIPGNEQFFGPGTRLTVL.